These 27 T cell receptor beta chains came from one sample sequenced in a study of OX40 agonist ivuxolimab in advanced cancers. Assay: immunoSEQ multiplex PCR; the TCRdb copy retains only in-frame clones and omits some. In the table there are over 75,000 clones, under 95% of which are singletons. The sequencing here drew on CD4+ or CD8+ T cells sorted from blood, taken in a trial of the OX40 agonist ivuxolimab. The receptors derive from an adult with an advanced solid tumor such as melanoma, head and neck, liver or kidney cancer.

The CDR3 DNA is TGTGCCATCACCTGGTACGGGGAAGCTGGCTACACCTTC. Protein product: CAITWYGEAGYTF. The V and J genes are TRBV2 and TRBJ1-2; D unclear. The CDR3 has 13 residues. Per germline, CDR1 SNHLY and CDR2 FYNNEI. V shed 10 bases and J shed 7 bases, with 19 bases lying between them.

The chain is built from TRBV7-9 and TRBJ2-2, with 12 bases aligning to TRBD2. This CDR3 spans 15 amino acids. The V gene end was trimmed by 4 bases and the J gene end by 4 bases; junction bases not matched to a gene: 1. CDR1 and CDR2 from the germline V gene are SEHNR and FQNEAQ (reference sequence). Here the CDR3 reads CASSSSGRATGELFF. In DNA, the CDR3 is TGTGCCAGCAGCTCTAGCGGGAGGGCCACCGGGGAGCTGTTTTTT.

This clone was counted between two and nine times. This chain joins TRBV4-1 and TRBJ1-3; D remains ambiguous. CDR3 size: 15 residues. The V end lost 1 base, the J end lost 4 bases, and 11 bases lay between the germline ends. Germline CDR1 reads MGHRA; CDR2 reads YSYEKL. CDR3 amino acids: CASSQVALWGNTIYF. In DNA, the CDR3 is TGCGCCAGCAGCCAAGTAGCACTTTGGGGAAACACCATATATTTT.

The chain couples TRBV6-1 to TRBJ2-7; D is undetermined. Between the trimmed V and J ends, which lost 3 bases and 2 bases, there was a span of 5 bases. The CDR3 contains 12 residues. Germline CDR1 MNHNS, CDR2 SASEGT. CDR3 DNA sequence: TGTGCCAGCAGTGACTTACCCTACGAGCAGTACTTC. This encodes CASSDLPYEQYF.

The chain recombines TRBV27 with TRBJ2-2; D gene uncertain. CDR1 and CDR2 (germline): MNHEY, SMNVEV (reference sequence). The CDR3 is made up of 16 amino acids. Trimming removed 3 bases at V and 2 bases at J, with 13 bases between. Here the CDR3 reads CASSFRPLLNTGELFF. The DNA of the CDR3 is TGTGCCAGCAGTTTCCGTCCCCTCCTTAACACCGGGGAGCTGTTTTTT.

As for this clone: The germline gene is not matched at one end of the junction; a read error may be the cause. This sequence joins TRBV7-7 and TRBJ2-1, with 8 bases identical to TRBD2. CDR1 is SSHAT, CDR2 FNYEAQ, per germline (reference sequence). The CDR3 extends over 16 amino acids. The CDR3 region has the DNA TGTGCTAGCAGCCCCTACGCGGGGGGCTCCTACAATGAGCAGTTCTTC. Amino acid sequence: CASSPYAGGSYNEQFF. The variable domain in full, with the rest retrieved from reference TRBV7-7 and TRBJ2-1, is GAGVSQSPRYKVTKRGQDVTLRCDPISSHATLYWYQQALGQGPEFLTYFNYEAQPDKSGLPSDRFSAERPEGSISTLTIQRTEQRDSAMYRCASSPYAGGSYNEQFFGPGTRLTVL.

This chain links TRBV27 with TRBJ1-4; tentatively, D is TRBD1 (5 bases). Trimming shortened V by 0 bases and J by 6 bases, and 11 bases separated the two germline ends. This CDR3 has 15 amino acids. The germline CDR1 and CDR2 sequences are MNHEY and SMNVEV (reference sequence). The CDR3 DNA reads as TGTGCCAGCAGTTTATCAAGGGACCGAGATGAAAAACTGTTTTTT. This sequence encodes CASSLSRDRDEKLFF.

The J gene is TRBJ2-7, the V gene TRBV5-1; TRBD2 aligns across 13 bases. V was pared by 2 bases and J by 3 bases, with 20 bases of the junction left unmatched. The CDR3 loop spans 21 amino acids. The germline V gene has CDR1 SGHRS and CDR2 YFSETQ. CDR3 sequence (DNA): TGCGCCAGCAGCTTTAGAAGCCGACAGGGACTAGCGGGAACGGTCGGCTACGAGCAGTACTTC. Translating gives CASSFRSRQGLAGTVGYEQYF.

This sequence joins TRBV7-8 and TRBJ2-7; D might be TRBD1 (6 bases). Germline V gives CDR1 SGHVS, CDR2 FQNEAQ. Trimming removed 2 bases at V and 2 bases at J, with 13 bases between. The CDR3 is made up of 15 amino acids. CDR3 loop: CASSLFPQGAYEQYF. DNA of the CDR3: TGTGCCAGCAGCTTATTTCCACAGGGTGCCTACGAGCAGTACTTC.

DNA of the CDR3: TGTGCCAGCAGTTACTCTCCCTACGAGCAGTACTTC. As protein: CASSYSPYEQYF. The chain joins TRBV6-6 to TRBJ2-7; D not resolved. Germline CDR1 and CDR2: MNHNY and SVGAGI (reference sequence). With 0 bases removed from V and 2 bases from J, the gap between germline ends came to 2 bases. This CDR3 is built from 12 residues.

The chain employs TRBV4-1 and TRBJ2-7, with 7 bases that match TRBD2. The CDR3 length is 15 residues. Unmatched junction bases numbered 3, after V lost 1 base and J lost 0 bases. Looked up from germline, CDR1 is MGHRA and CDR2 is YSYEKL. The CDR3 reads CASSQVWGGSYEQYF. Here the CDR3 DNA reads TGCGCCAGCAGCCAAGTGTGGGGGGGCTCCTACGAGCAGTACTTC.

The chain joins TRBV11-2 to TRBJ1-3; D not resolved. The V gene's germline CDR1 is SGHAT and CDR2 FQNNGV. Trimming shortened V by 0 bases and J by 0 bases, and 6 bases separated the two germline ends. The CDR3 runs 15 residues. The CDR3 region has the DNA TGTGCCAGCAGCTTAGAACGCAGCTCTGGAAACACCATATATTTT. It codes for CASSLERSSGNTIYF.

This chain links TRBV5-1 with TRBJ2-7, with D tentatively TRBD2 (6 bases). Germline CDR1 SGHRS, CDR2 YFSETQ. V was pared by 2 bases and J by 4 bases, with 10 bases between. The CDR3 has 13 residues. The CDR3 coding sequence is TGCGCCAGCAGCTTAACGGGAGCATACGAGCAGTACTTC. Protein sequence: CASSLTGAYEQYF.

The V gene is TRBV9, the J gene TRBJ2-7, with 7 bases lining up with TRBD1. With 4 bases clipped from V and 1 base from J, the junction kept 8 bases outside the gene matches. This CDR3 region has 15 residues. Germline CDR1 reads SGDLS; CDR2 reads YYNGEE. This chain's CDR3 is CASSPWTGFSYEQYF. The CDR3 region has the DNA TGTGCCAGCAGCCCCTGGACAGGATTTTCCTACGAGCAGTACTTC.

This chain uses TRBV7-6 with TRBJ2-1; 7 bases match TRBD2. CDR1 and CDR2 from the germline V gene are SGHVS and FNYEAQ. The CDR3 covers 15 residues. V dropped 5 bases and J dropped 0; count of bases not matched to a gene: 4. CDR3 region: CASSPRDYSYNEQFF. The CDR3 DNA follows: TGTGCCAGCAGCCCCCGGGACTACTCCTACAATGAGCAGTTCTTC.

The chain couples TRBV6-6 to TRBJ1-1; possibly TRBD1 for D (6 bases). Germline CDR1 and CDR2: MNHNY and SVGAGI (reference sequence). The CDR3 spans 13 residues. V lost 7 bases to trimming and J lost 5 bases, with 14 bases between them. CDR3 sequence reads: CASTQGILTEAFF. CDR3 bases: TGTGCCAGCACTCAGGGGATCCTAACTGAAGCTTTCTTT.

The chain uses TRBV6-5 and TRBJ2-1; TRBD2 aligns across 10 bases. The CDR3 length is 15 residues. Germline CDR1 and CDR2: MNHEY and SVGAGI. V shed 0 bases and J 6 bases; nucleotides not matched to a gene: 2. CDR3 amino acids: CASSYSTSGLNEQFF. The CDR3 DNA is TGTGCCAGCAGTTACTCGACTAGCGGGCTCAATGAGCAGTTCTTC.

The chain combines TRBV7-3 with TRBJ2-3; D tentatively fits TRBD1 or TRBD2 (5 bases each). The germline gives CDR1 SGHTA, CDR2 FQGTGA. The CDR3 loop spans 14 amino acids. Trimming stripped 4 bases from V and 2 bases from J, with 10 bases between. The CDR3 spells CASSSRDPTDTQYF. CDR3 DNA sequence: TGTGCCAGCAGCTCCCGGGACCCCACAGATACGCAGTATTTT.

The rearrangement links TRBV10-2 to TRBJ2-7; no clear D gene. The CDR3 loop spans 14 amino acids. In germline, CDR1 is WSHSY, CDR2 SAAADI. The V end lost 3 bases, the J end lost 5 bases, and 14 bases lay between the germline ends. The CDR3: CASSEVLPLDEQYF. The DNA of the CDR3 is TGCGCCAGCAGTGAAGTTCTACCCTTAGACGAGCAGTACTTC.

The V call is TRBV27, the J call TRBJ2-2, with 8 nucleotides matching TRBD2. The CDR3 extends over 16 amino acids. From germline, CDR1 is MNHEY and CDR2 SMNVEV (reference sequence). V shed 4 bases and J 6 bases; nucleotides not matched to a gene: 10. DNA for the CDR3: TGTGCCAGCAGTTGGATCGGGAGGGCTGGGTCCGGGGAGCTGTTTTTT. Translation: CASSWIGRAGSGELFF.

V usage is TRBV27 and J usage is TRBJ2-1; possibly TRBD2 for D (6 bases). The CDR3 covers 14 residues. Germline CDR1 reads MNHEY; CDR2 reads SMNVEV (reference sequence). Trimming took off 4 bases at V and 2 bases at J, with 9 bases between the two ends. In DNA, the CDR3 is TGTGCCAGCAGTTGGGGAGGTACCTACAATGAGCAGTTCTTC. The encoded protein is CASSWGGTYNEQFF.

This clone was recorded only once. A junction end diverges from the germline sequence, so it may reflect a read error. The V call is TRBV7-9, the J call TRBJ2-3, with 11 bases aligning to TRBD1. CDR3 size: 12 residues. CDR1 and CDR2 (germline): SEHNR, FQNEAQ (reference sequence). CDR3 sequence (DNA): TGTGCCAGCAGCTTAGTCGAGGGACAGGGGGATTTT. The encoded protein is CASSLVEGQGDF.

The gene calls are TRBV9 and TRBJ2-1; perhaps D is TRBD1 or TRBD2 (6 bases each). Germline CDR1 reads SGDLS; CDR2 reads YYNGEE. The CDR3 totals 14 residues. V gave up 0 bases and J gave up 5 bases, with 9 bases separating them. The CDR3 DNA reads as TGTGCCAGCAGCGTAGAAGGGGGGCACAATGAGCAGTTCTTC. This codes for CASSVEGGHNEQFF.

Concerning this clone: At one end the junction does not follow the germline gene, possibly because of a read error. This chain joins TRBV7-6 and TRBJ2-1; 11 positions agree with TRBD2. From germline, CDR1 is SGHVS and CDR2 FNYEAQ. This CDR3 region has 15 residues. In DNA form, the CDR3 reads TGTGCCAGCAGCATAGCGGGAGGGACCTACAATGAGCAGTTCTTC. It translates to CASSIAGGTYNEQFF.

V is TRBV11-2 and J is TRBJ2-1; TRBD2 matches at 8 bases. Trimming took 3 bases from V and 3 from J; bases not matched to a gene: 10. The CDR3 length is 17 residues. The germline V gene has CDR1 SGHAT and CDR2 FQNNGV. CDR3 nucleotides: TGTGCCAGCAGCTTCCGGACTAGCCCGGTAGTCTACAATGAGCAGTTCTTC. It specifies CASSFRTSPVVYNEQFF.

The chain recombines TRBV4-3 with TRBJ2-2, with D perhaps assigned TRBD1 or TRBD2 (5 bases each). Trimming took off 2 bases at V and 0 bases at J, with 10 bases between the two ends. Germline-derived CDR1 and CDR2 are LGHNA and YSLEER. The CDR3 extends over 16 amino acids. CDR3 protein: CASSQTGLANTGELFF. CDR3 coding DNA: TGCGCCAGCAGCCAAACGGGGCTAGCGAACACCGGGGAGCTGTTTTTT.

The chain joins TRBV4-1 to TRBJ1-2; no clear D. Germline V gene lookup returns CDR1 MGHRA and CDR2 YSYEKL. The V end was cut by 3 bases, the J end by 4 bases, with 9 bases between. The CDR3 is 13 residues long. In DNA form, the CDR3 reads TGCGCCAGCAGCCAGTCCAGAAGCTATGGCTACACCTTC. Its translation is CASSQSRSYGYTF.